This TCR beta chain was obtained from a study of identifying expanded T cells in peripheral blood. Study-level findings and limits: Differentially abundant clones: roughly 1.2 between replicates, 16.4 at two to three weeks, under 25 at four. Clone count variance between approximately two-week samples rose with total template count.

Of note for this clone: Antigen specificity is unknown.

The method was immunoSEQ multiplex PCR; TCRdb's version includes in-frame clones alone and lacks a portion of them. The repertoire holds under 90,000 clones, with roughly 90% as singletons. During the collection period, no donor immune events like infections were recorded. In germline, CDR1 is MDHEN, CDR2 SYDVKM. Trimming removed 1 base at V and 10 bases at J, with 8 bases between. The CDR3 runs to 12 residues. The origin of this receptor is a person aged 18 to 75 in good health. The chain uses TRBV28 and TRBJ2-1; D gene uncertain. The sequenced sample was blood. CDR3 coding DNA: TGTGCCAGCAGTTTATATGGGTTGGAGCAGTTCTTC. It specifies CASSLYGLEQFF.